This T cell receptor (beta chain) is from a study of blood T cell repertoires in COVID-19. Overall study: From T cells, B-cell-depleted T cells, or PBMCs came the material, which was cDNA or gDNA.

Germline CDR1 and CDR2: SEHNR and FQNEAQ (reference sequence). The CDR3 covers 12 residues. V was pared by 8 bases and J by 0 bases, with 8 bases between. The assay was immunoSEQ multiplex PCR, and TCRdb's table has in-frame clones only and misses some. The table lists about 95,000 clones, 81% of them singletons. The origin of this receptor is a man of 80 years or more with COVID-19, enrolled during active disease. The chain links TRBV7-9 to TRBJ2-7, with D perhaps TRBD1 (6 bases). Sample: peripheral blood. The CDR3 protein is CASDRNSYEQYF. CDR3 coding DNA: TGTGCCAGCGACAGGAACTCCTACGAGCAGTACTTC.